Listed below are T cell receptor beta chains from one sample, sequenced in a study of vaccination and CD4 T cells after COVID-19. For these TCRs, the target antigens are not known. One entry per CDR3 protein, called by TCRdb with MiXCR from the PCR reads. Of about 6,600 distinct CDR3 sequences in the sample, under 35% were seen once. The sequencing sample was made of CD4+ T cells from blood, cultured in vitro. The receptors shown here come from a human donor in good health. Each CDR3 is given with its conserved first and last residue. A D gene is named only where the DNA matches it firmly. Size tells how often a clone was seen (once, few, many) or the class of an expanded clone, and some rows leave it out.

NA | TRBJ1-1 | NA | TRBV19 | TGTGCCAGTAGTCCCCTCACGGGGATGAACACTGAAGCTTTCTTT | CASSPLTGMNTEAFF
few | TRBJ2-3 | NA | TRBV7-2 | TGTGCCAGCAGCTCGGGGACCTTCACAGATACGCAGTATTTT | CASSSGTFTDTQYF
NA | TRBJ2-3 | NA | TRBV10-1 | TGCGCCAGCAGCCTAGACATCAGCACAGATACGCAGTATTTT | CASSLDISTDTQYF
few | TRBJ1-2 | NA | TRBV6-1 | TGTGCCAGCAGCGACCCATATGGCTACACCTTC | CASSDPYGYTF
NA | TRBJ1-1 | NA | TRBV5-1 | TGCGCCAGCAGCTTCACAGTAAACATGAACACTGAAGCTTTCTTT | CASSFTVNMNTEAFF
few | TRBJ2-1 | TRBD2 | TRBV20-1 | TGCAGTGCTAGGAATTGGGAAGGGGAGTCAGCGGGGGGTTACAATGAGCAGTTCTTC | CSARNWEGESAGGYNEQFF
NA | TRBJ2-2 | TRBD1 | TRBV12-3/TRBV12-4 | TGTGCCAGCAGTTTAGACAGGGGTACAGCCGGGGAGCTGTTTTTT | CASSLDRGTAGELFF
few | TRBJ2-1 | NA | TRBV6-4 | TGTGCCAGCAGTGCTAGCTCCTACAATGAGCAGTTCTTC | CASSASSYNEQFF
few | TRBJ1-2 | NA | TRBV11-2 | TGTGCCAGCACCTCGGGGGGCGGCTATGGCTACACCTTC | CASTSGGGYGYTF
few | TRBJ2-5 | NA | TRBV6-1 | TGTGCCAGCAGTCCCAAAGCCGGGACCCCTCATGGGACCCAGTACTTC | CASSPKAGTPHGTQYF
NA | TRBJ1-2 | NA | TRBV30 | TGTGCCTGGGCGGGGGGTTATGGCTACACCTTC | CAWAGGYGYTF
few | TRBJ2-1 | NA | TRBV6-2/TRBV6-3 | TGTGCCACCAAAGTTCTTGGAAATGAGCAGTTCTTC | CATKVLGNEQFF
NA | TRBJ1-5 | NA | TRBV12-3/TRBV12-4 | TGTGCCAGCAGTTTACAGGGCAATCAGCCCCAGCATTTT | CASSLQGNQPQHF
NA | TRBJ1-2 | NA | TRBV20-1 | TGCAGTGCCTTAGCGGACAGTACGGCTAACTATGGCTACACCTTC | CSALADSTANYGYTF
NA | TRBJ2-3 | NA | TRBV6-2/TRBV6-3 | TGTGCCAGCACCCCGAGGGCGGGGAGCACAGATACGCAGTATTTT | CASTPRAGSTDTQYF
NA | TRBJ1-6 | NA | TRBV19 | TGTGCCAGTAGTATTAAACGGGTTCAGGATTCACCCCTCCACTTT | CASSIKRVQDSPLHF
NA | TRBJ1-1 | NA | TRBV5-4 | TGTGCCAGCAGCTACGACAGTGAAGCTTTCTTT | CASSYDSEAFF
few | TRBJ2-4 | TRBD2 | TRBV20-1 | TGCAGTGCTAGAGTGGAGGGGCGGGGGGAGACCAGAAACATTCAGTACTTC | CSARVEGRGETRNIQYF
NA | TRBJ2-3 | NA | TRBV18 | TGTGCCAGCTCACGCTCTAGCACAGATACGCAGTATTTT | CASSRSSTDTQYF
NA | TRBJ1-2 | NA | TRBV10-3 | TGTGCCATCAGTGAGACAGCGAATTATGGCTACACCTTC | CAISETANYGYTF
few | TRBJ1-1 | NA | TRBV6-2/TRBV6-3 | TGTGCCAGCAGCCCTATTAACACTGAAGCTTTCTTT | CASSPINTEAFF
NA | TRBJ1-6 | NA | TRBV27 | TGTGCCAGCGGTAGGGCTGTTGATTCACCCCTCCACTTT | CASGRAVDSPLHF
few | TRBJ2-7 | TRBD1 | TRBV6-1 | TGTGCCAGCAAGGACAGGGGGTACGAGCAGTACTTC | CASKDRGYEQYF
NA | TRBJ2-7 | NA | TRBV12-3/TRBV12-4 | TGTGCCAGCAGTTACCGTAACGAGCAGTACTTC | CASSYRNEQYF